This entry lists 8 T cell receptor beta chains sequenced from one sample in a study of blood T cell repertoires in COVID-19. Method: immunoSEQ multiplex PCR; TCRdb's copy keeps in-frame clones and lacks some. The sample contains some 80,000 clones, more than 75% of which appear only once. Sequencing was carried out using peripheral blood. The receptor source for this set is a woman of 80 years or more with active or convalescent COVID-19.

This clone was seen once. The chain recombines TRBV5-4 with TRBJ1-1; D unresolved. V was cut by 3 bases and J by 0 bases, with 6 bases left in between. This CDR3 comprises 13 residues. Germline V gene sequence: CDR1 SGHNT, CDR2 YYREEE (reference sequence). CDR3 DNA: TGTGCCAGCAGCTCTCCGTTGAACACTGAAGCTTTCTTT. It specifies CASSSPLNTEAFF.

The V call is TRBV10-3, the J call TRBJ2-2; TRBD1 agrees at 8 bases. Germline values: CDR1 ENHRY, CDR2 SYGVKD. After removal of 4 bases from V and 5 bases from J, the junction contained 12 bases not matched to a gene. The CDR3 runs 17 residues. This CDR3 reads CAISVTRTGKLTGELFF. DNA for the CDR3: TGTGCCATCAGTGTAACCCGGACAGGGAAGCTTACCGGGGAGCTGTTTTTT.

The chain employs TRBV5-1 and TRBJ1-4, with a weak D call TRBD1 (5 bases). Germline lookup yields CDR1 SGHRS and CDR2 YFSETQ. The CDR3 sequence is 12 residues long. Deletions cut 7 bases from V and 8 bases from J, with 12 bases between. CDR3 loop: CASRGEEEKLFF. The CDR3 DNA is TGCGCCAGCCGGGGGGAAGAAGAAAAACTGTTTTTT.

The J gene is TRBJ1-2, the V gene TRBV5-1; D is unresolved. The CDR3 has 14 residues. V lost 1 base and J lost 3, with 10 bases in between. Germline V gives CDR1 SGHRS, CDR2 YFSETQ. The CDR3 DNA reads as TGCGCCAGCAGCTTGTCCACGGCGGACTATGGCTACACCTTC. Translating it yields CASSLSTADYGYTF.

The chain joins TRBV27 to TRBJ2-1; D is unclear. CDR1 and CDR2 (germline): MNHEY, SMNVEV (reference sequence). The CDR3 contains 14 residues. Trimming removed 6 bases at V and 7 bases at J, with 16 bases between. CDR3 in DNA: TGTGCCAGCAGCCACCCGCCAGTCGGGAATGAGCAGTTCTTC. Protein sequence: CASSHPPVGNEQFF.

The chain has TRBV10-3 and TRBJ2-5, with 12 bases matching TRBD2. There are 14 residues in the CDR3. V lost 11 bases and J lost 4; bases outside the gene matches: 8. Germline CDR1 ENHRY, CDR2 SYGVKD. The CDR3 is CASSGGALLETQYF. CDR3 sequence (DNA): TGTGCCTCTAGCGGGGGGGCCCTATTAGAGACCCAGTACTTC.

The chain combines TRBV30 with TRBJ1-1, with 10 bases fitting TRBD1. The junction had 4 bases not matched to a gene; V was cut back by 3 bases and J by 6 bases. CDR1 and CDR2 from the germline V gene are GTSNPN and SVGIG (reference sequence). The CDR3 has 13 amino acids. CDR3 coding DNA: TGTGCCTGGAGGGACAGGGGGTATTCTGAAGCTTTCTTT. This translates into CAWRDRGYSEAFF.

The V gene is TRBV18, the J gene TRBJ2-5; D call uncertain. V lost 1 base and J 2 bases, leaving 11 bases between the germline ends. This CDR3 region has 15 residues. CDR1 is KGHSH and CDR2 is LQKENI in the germline V gene. The chain's CDR3 is CASSPLGYPQETQYF. For the CDR3, the DNA is TGTGCCAGCTCACCACTGGGCTATCCTCAAGAGACCCAGTACTTC. Looking up the rest from reference TRBV18 and TRBJ2-5 gives the full variable domain: NAGVMQNPRHLVRRRGQEARLRCSPMKGHSHVYWYRQLPEEGLKFMVYLQKENIIDESGMPKERFSAEFPKEGPSILRIQQVVRGDSAAYFCASSPLGYPQETQYFGPGTRLLVL.